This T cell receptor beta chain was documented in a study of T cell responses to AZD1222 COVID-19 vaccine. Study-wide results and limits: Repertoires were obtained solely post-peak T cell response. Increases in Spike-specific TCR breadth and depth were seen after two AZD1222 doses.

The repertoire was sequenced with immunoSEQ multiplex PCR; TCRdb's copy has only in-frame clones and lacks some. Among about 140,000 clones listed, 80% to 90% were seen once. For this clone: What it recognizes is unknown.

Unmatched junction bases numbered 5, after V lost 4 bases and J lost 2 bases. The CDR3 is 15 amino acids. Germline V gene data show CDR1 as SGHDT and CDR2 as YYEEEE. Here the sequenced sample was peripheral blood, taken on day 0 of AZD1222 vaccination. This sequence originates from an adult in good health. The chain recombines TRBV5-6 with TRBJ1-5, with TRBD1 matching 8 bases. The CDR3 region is CASSDRGLGNQPQHF. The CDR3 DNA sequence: TGTGCCAGCAGCGACAGGGGCCTTGGCAATCAGCCCCAGCATTTT.